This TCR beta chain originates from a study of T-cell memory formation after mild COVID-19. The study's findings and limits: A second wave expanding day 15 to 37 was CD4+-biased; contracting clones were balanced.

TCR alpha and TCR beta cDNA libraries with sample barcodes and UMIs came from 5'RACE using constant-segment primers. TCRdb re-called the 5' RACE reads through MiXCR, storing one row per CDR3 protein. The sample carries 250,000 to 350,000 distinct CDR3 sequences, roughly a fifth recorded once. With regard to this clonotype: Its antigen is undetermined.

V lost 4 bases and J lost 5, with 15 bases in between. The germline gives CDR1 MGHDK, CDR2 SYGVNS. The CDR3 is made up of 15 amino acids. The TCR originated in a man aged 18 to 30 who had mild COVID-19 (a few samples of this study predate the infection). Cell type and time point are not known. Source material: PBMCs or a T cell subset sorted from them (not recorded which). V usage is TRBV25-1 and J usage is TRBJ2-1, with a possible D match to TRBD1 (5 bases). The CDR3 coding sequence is TGTGCCAGCAGTGCCCCGGCAGGGAACCACAATGAGCAGTTCTTC. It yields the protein CASSAPAGNHNEQFF.